These 6 T cell receptor beta chains came from one sample sequenced in a study of Tregs in tolerant kidney transplant recipients. Method: immunoSEQ multiplex PCR; TCRdb's copy keeps in-frame clones and lacks some. The sample holds about 72,000 clones, around 90% seen once. The sample here was CD8+ T cells from blood, taken before the transplant. The receptors originated from a human donor who received a combined kidney and bone marrow transplant.

V gene TRBV6-5 combines with J gene TRBJ1-6; a weak D match, TRBD1 (5 bases). The CDR3 totals 15 residues. Germline V gene lookup returns CDR1 MNHEY and CDR2 SVGAGI. Trimming left V 6 bases short and J 10 bases short, with 19 bases between. DNA of the CDR3: TGTGCCAGCAGCCTGGGGCAGGGCTATAGGTCACCCCTCCACTTT. Translated, it gives CASSLGQGYRSPLHF.

This chain connects TRBV2 to TRBJ2-7, with 10 bases identical to TRBD2. V dropped 7 bases and J dropped 5; count of bases not matched to a gene: 11. Germline-derived CDR1 and CDR2 are SNHLY and FYNNEI. The CDR3 has 15 residues. CDR3 sequence reads: CASTGASGRGNEQYF. Written as DNA, the CDR3 is TGTGCCAGCACGGGAGCTAGCGGGAGAGGCAACGAGCAGTACTTC.

The chain links TRBV5-6 to TRBJ2-3; D might be TRBD1 (6 bases). Germline CDR1 and CDR2: SGHDT and YYEEEE. This CDR3 has 16 amino acids. Trimming cost V 0 bases and J 2 bases, with 13 bases left between them. For the CDR3, the DNA is TGTGCCAGCAGCTTGGTGGGGGCACGGTACACAGATACGCAGTATTTT. It yields the protein CASSLVGARYTDTQYF.

Only one count was recorded for this clone. V gene TRBV5-1 combines with J gene TRBJ2-7; 9 bases match TRBD1. V shed 1 base, J shed 5 bases, and the junction held 10 bases outside the gene matches. Germline V gives CDR1 SGHRS, CDR2 YFSETQ. This CDR3 has 16 residues. The CDR3 DNA follows: TGCGCCAGCAGCTTGTTTCCGGGACAGGGTAGAAACGAGCAGTACTTC. Amino acid sequence: CASSLFPGQGRNEQYF.

This chain uses TRBV27 with TRBJ2-3; D remains unclear. V lost 0 bases to trimming and J lost 4 bases, with 11 bases between them. In germline, CDR1 is MNHEY, CDR2 SMNVEV (reference sequence). This CDR3 spans 15 amino acids. CDR3 nucleotides: TGTGCCAGCAGTTTATCGTTAGGTACAGCAGATACGCAGTATTTT. This encodes CASSLSLGTADTQYF.

The CDR3 region has the DNA TGCGCCAGCACGACAGTGAACACCGGGGAGCTGTTTTTT. This codes for CASTTVNTGELFF. This chain joins TRBV4-1 and TRBJ2-2, with D possibly matching TRBD1 (5 bases). Germline CDR1 reads MGHRA; CDR2 reads YSYEKL. V was clipped by 7 bases and J by 1 base, with 7 bases between them. This CDR3 contains 13 residues.